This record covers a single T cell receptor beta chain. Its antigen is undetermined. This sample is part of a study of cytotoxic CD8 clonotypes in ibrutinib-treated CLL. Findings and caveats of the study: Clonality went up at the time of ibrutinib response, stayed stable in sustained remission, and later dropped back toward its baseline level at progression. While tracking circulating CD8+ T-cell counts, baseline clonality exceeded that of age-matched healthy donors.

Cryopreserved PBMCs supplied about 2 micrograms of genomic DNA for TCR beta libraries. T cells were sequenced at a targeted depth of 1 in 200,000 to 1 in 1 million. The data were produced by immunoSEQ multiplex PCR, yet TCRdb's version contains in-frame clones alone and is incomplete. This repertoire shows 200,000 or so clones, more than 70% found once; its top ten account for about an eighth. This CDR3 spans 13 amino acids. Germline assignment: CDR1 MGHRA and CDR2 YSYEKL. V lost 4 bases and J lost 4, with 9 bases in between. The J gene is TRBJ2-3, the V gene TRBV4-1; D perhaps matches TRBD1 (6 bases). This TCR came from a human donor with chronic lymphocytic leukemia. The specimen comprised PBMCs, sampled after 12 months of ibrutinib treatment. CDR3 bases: TGCGCCAGCAGCCTTCAGGGGTCAGATACGCAGTATTTT. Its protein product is CASSLQGSDTQYF.